The 25 T cell receptor beta chains listed next were all sequenced from one sample in a study of Ad26.COV2.S vaccination and SARS-CoV-2 variants. Treatment defined: roughly 20 received Ad26.COV2.S at low or high dose, single or two shots; roughly five received placebo; per-sample allocation not given. Material that was analyzed had been drawn on day 63 after the first vaccine or placebo injection. The protocol was immunoSEQ multiplex PCR, while the TCRdb copy is restricted to in-frame clones and leaves out a portion. The sample has some 320,000 clones, over 80% seen once. The input for sequencing was peripheral blood, taken in a trial of Ad26.COV2.S vaccine versus placebo. The receptors stem from a person aged 18-60 years who received the Ad26.COV2.S COVID-19 vaccine or a placebo.

The V call is TRBV28, the J call TRBJ2-1; D uncertain. Per germline, CDR1 MDHEN and CDR2 SYDVKM. The V end was cut by 11 bases, the J end by 0 bases, with 8 bases between. The CDR3 is 12 residues long. The CDR3 sequence is CASCISYNEQFF. CDR3 nucleotides: TGTGCCTCCTGTATCTCCTACAATGAGCAGTTCTTC.

The genes are TRBV4-1 and TRBJ2-7; 9 bases map to TRBD1. With 4 bases clipped from V and 4 bases from J, the junction kept 8 bases outside the gene matches. The germline V gene has CDR1 MGHRA and CDR2 YSYEKL. The length of the CDR3 is 15 residues. The CDR3 loop reads CASSPHGQGIYEQYF. In DNA, the CDR3 is TGCGCCAGCAGCCCCCACGGACAGGGGATATACGAGCAGTACTTC.

The chain combines TRBV7-8 with TRBJ1-2; no definite D call. The germline gives CDR1 SGHVS, CDR2 FQNEAQ. With 5 bases removed from V and 0 bases from J, the gap between germline ends came to 10 bases. The CDR3 consists of 14 residues. CDR3: CASSPSATNYGYTF. The CDR3 nucleotides are TGTGCCAGCAGCCCCTCAGCCACTAACTATGGCTACACCTTC.

This clone was detected a few times. The J gene is TRBJ1-1, the V gene TRBV29-1; 10 bases are a match to TRBD1. V was clipped by 0 bases and J by 4 bases; unmatched bases: 2. CDR3 size: 14 residues. CDR1 and CDR2 from the germline V gene are SQVTM and ANQGSEA. The DNA of the CDR3 is TGCAGCGTTGAAGAGCGGACAGGGGGCACTGAAGCTTTCTTT. It translates to CSVEERTGGTEAFF.

The chain links TRBV12-3 or TRBV12-4 to TRBJ2-7, with D tentatively TRBD2 (6 bases). This CDR3 is built from 12 residues. V was pared by 8 bases and J by 6 bases, with 14 bases between. CDR3 nucleotides: TGTGCCAGCTCGTCGCCGGGGGTCGAGCAGTACTTC. Protein product: CASSSPGVEQYF.

The chain uses TRBV7-9 and TRBJ2-3, with D possibly being TRBD2 (5 bases). The germline CDR1 and CDR2 sequences are SEHNR and FQNEAQ (reference sequence). Trimming stripped 5 bases from V and 4 bases from J, with 13 bases between. The CDR3 has 14 residues. In DNA, the CDR3 is TGTGCCAGCAGCCTCGCTAGTAGCGCAGATACGCAGTATTTT. This translates into CASSLASSADTQYF.

The J gene is TRBJ2-6, the V gene TRBV2; D is ambiguous. V dropped 8 bases and J dropped 1 base, with 12 bases sitting between them. The germline CDR1 and CDR2 sequences are SNHLY and FYNNEI. The CDR3 contains 15 residues. The CDR3 here is CASLSLRSGANVLTF. CDR3 in DNA: TGTGCCAGCCTTTCACTTCGATCTGGGGCCAACGTCCTGACTTTC.

Here the CDR3 reads CASSPLAGGLEDTQYF. As DNA, the CDR3 is TGTGCCAGCAGCCCACTAGCGGGGGGGCTGGAAGATACGCAGTATTTT. The genes are TRBV7-3 and TRBJ2-3; 13 nucleotides agree with TRBD2. The V and J ends lost 5 bases and 5 bases, in that order; junction bases with no gene match: 7. Germline CDR1 SGHTA, CDR2 FQGTGA. The CDR3 sequence is 16 residues long.

The J gene is TRBJ2-6, the V gene TRBV10-3; D is perhaps TRBD1 (5 bases). V was cut by 7 bases and J by 3 bases, with 7 bases left in between. Germline-derived CDR1 and CDR2 are ENHRY and SYGVKD. CDR3 length: 13 residues. The CDR3 nucleotides are TGTGCCATCACCAGGGATGGGGCCAACGTCCTGACTTTC. The encoded protein is CAITRDGANVLTF.

This rearrangement joins TRBV10-2 to TRBJ1-1; the D is unclear. V shed 8 bases and J shed 3 bases, with 22 bases lying between them. This CDR3 is built from 16 residues. CDR1 and CDR2 (germline): WSHSY, SAAADI. In nucleotides, the CDR3 is TGCGCCAGCTTCTTCGGGCGGGTAATTAGGGACACTGAAGCTTTCTTT. Translating gives CASFFGRVIRDTEAFF.

The genes are TRBV6-5 and TRBJ1-6, with 10 bases lining up with TRBD1. V was clipped by 5 bases and J by 7 bases; unmatched bases: 5. Germline V CDR1 and CDR2: MNHEY, SVGAGI. This CDR3 has 15 residues. The CDR3 reads CASSRQGAVNSPLHF. The CDR3 region has the DNA TGTGCCAGCAGTCGACAGGGGGCTGTAAATTCACCCCTCCACTTT.

This rearrangement joins TRBV7-3 to TRBJ2-1; 10 positions agree with TRBD2. Germline V gives CDR1 SGHTA, CDR2 FQGTGA. The V and J ends lost 1 base and 4 bases, in that order; junction bases with no gene match: 4. The CDR3 spans 16 residues. The CDR3 sequence is CASSLKRTSGYNEQFF. The CDR3 DNA is TGTGCCAGCAGCTTAAAGAGGACTAGCGGTTACAATGAGCAGTTCTTC.

The chain recombines TRBV10-3 with TRBJ2-3, with D possibly TRBD2 on 5 matching bases. Germline loops: CDR1 ENHRY, CDR2 SYGVKD. V lost 1 base and J lost 1, with 18 bases in between. The CDR3 runs to 18 residues. This CDR3 reads CAISEFGLPTGGTDTQYF. CDR3 in DNA: TGTGCCATCAGTGAGTTCGGGTTGCCAACCGGGGGCACAGATACGCAGTATTTT.

This clone was found a few times. This chain uses TRBV5-4 with TRBJ2-7; 9 bases line up with TRBD1. Germline lookup yields CDR1 SGHNT and CDR2 YYREEE (reference sequence). This CDR3 is 16 amino acids long. Trimming at V came to 1 base and at J to 2 bases, leaving 7 bases not matched to a gene. This CDR3 reads CASSLSGTGPTYEQYF. For the CDR3, the DNA is TGTGCCAGCAGCTTGTCCGGGACAGGGCCCACCTACGAGCAGTACTTC.

The chain combines TRBV9 with TRBJ1-1; no clear D gene. Germline V gene sequence: CDR1 SGDLS, CDR2 YYNGEE. This CDR3 comprises 15 residues. Trimming removed 0 bases from V and 4 bases from J, with 13 bases in between. The CDR3 loop is CASSVGREEGTEAFF. The CDR3 DNA reads TGTGCCAGCAGCGTAGGGCGGGAGGAGGGCACTGAAGCTTTCTTT.

The chain has TRBV19 and TRBJ1-1; D may be TRBD1 (5 bases). V shed 6 bases and J shed 2 bases, with 16 bases lying between them. This CDR3 is built from 15 residues. CDR1 is LNHDA and CDR2 is SQIVND in the germline V gene (reference sequence). CDR3 protein: CASRRQSGINTEAFF. The CDR3 bases are TGTGCCAGTAGGCGACAGTCCGGGATCAACACTGAAGCTTTCTTT.

The chain carries TRBV7-2 and TRBJ1-5; no clear D. V was cut by 4 bases and J by 5 bases, with 18 bases left in between. This CDR3 region has 16 residues. CDR1 and CDR2 from the germline V gene are SGHTA and FQGNSA. CDR3 DNA sequence: TGTGCCAGCAGCTCCCGGCATTCCGAGGGATATCAGCCCCAGCATTTT. Translating it yields CASSSRHSEGYQPQHF.

A few counts support this clone. The chain carries TRBV2 and TRBJ1-5; D may be TRBD1 (5 bases). This CDR3 region has 15 residues. Trimming removed 3 bases at V and 0 bases at J, with 9 bases between. Germline V gives CDR1 SNHLY, CDR2 FYNNEI. The CDR3 reads CASSETDYSNQPQHF. In DNA, the CDR3 is TGTGCCAGCAGTGAGACAGACTATAGCAATCAGCCCCAGCATTTT.

The CDR3, as DNA: TGTGCCACCGGGCAGCCTGGCTCACCCCTCCACTTT. It specifies CATGQPGSPLHF. The genes are TRBV12-3 or TRBV12-4 and TRBJ1-6; no reliable D call. V shed 10 bases and J shed 10 bases, with 14 bases lying between them. This CDR3 region has 12 residues.

CDR3 DNA: TGTGCCAGCAGCCAAGTCACCGCCGCCGATGGCTACACCTTC. The encoded protein is CASSQVTAADGYTF. The rearrangement joins TRBV14 to TRBJ1-2; no reliable D call. There are 14 residues in the CDR3. CDR1 is SGHDN and CDR2 is FVKESK in the germline V gene. Trimming left V 1 base short and J 6 bases short, with 12 bases between.

This rearrangement joins TRBV18 to TRBJ2-2, with unresolved D. This CDR3 has 12 amino acids. Deletions cut 2 bases from V and 6 bases from J, with 4 bases between. Per the germline V gene, CDR1 is KGHSH and CDR2 is LQKENI. CDR3 protein: CASSPYSGELFF. The CDR3 DNA reads TGTGCCAGCTCACCATATTCCGGGGAGCTGTTTTTT. Complete variable domain (other parts from reference TRBV18 and TRBJ2-2): NAGVMQNPRHLVRRRGQEARLRCSPMKGHSHVYWYRQLPEEGLKFMVYLQKENIIDESGMPKERFSAEFPKEGPSILRIQQVVRGDSAAYFCASSPYSGELFFGEGSRLTVL.

The J gene is TRBJ2-4, the V gene TRBV12-3 or TRBV12-4, with D perhaps being TRBD1 or TRBD2 (5 bases each). The CDR3 is 12 residues long. The CDR3 protein is CASTRGQNIQYF. The CDR3 DNA is TGTGCATCCACGAGGGGACAAAACATTCAGTACTTC.

In DNA, the CDR3 is TGCGCCAGCAGCTTGGCCCAGGGGGAGACCCAGTACTTC. Its protein product is CASSLAQGETQYF. The chain carries TRBV5-1 and TRBJ2-5; the D gene is possibly TRBD1 (6 bases). Trimming pared 0 bases from V and 5 bases from J, leaving 8 bases between. Germline-derived CDR1 and CDR2 are SGHRS and YFSETQ. The CDR3 spans 13 residues.

The chain uses TRBV4-1 and TRBJ2-7, with 7 bases identical to TRBD1. The germline V gene has CDR1 MGHRA and CDR2 YSYEKL. Trimming took 2 bases from V and 3 from J; bases not matched to a gene: 7. This CDR3 comprises 15 residues. CDR3 nucleotide sequence: TGCGCCAGCAGCCAACCGACAGGGACCCGCTACGAGCAGTACTTC. Its protein is CASSQPTGTRYEQYF.

The chain carries TRBV9 and TRBJ2-6; unclear D gene. The germline CDR1 and CDR2 sequences are SGDLS and YYNGEE. The V and J ends lost 0 bases and 0 bases respectively, with 7 bases between them. The CDR3 runs 16 residues. CDR3 in DNA: TGTGCCAGCAGCGTAGTAGGCGCCTCTGGGGCCAACGTCCTGACTTTC. Translation gives CASSVVGASGANVLTF.